The 2 T cell receptor beta chains listed next were all sequenced from one sample in a study of radiotherapy plus CTLA-4 blockade in lung cancer. Libraries were prepared by immunoSEQ multiplex PCR; TCRdb keeps only in-frame clonotypes and omits some of them. The repertoire holds over 100,000 clones, with 81% as singletons. Sequencing used peripheral blood, obtained from a patient treated with radiotherapy plus ipilimumab. All receptors derive from a human donor with non-small cell lung cancer that progressed on radiotherapy plus ipilimumab. Some clones in this sample may be carry-over from other donors' samples.

This clone was counted a single time. The chain combines TRBV4-1 with TRBJ1-5; D uncertain. The CDR3 runs 17 residues. V was cut by 1 base and J by 0 bases, with 13 bases left in between. Germline CDR1 MGHRA, CDR2 YSYEKL. CDR3 residues: CASSQGRSSYSNQPQHF. Here the CDR3 DNA reads TGCGCCAGCAGCCAAGGAAGGAGCAGCTATAGCAATCAGCCCCAGCATTTT.

The chain is built from TRBV7-2 and TRBJ2-2, with D unclear. Trimming removed 2 bases at V and 8 bases at J, with 9 bases between. Germline loops: CDR1 SGHTA, CDR2 FQGNSA. This CDR3 has 13 residues. The DNA for the CDR3 is TGTGCCAGCAGCTTAATTGGTGAAGGGGAGCTGTTTTTT. The encoded protein is CASSLIGEGELFF.